The 28 T cell receptor beta chains below all came from one sample that was sequenced in a study of T cell responses to AZD1222 COVID-19 vaccine. TCRdb's table, derived via immunoSEQ multiplex PCR, lists solely in-frame clones and lacks some. The sample has about 120,000 clones; about nine tenths are singletons. The input for sequencing was peripheral blood, taken on day 0 of AZD1222 vaccination. The receptors were sampled from an adult in good health.

This chain links TRBV5-1 with TRBJ2-3, with 9 positions matching TRBD2. Trimming cost V 7 bases and J 4 bases; bases outside gene matches: 7. Germline-derived CDR1 and CDR2 are SGHRS and YFSETQ. The CDR3 consists of 14 residues. CDR3 sequence reads: CASGSSGISDTQYF. Written as DNA, the CDR3 is TGCGCCAGCGGGTCTAGCGGGATATCAGATACGCAGTATTTT. The variable domain in full, with the rest retrieved from reference TRBV5-1 and TRBJ2-3, is KAGVTQTPRYLIKTRGQQVTLSCSPISGHRSVSWYQQTPGQGLQFLFEYFSETQRNKGNFPGRFSGRQFSNSRSEMNVSTLELGDSALYLCASGSSGISDTQYFGPGTRLTVL.

The chain combines TRBV9 with TRBJ2-4; 10 nucleotides match TRBD1. The trim removed 0 bases at V and 7 bases at J, leaving 10 bases unmatched. Per the germline V gene, CDR1 is SGDLS and CDR2 is YYNGEE. This CDR3 has 17 amino acids. DNA of the CDR3: TGTGCCAGCAGCGTAGCAGCGACAGGGGGCGCCGGGAACATTCAGTACTTC. Its protein is CASSVAATGGAGNIQYF.

The J gene is TRBJ2-7, the V gene TRBV3-1 (or the pseudogene TRBV3-2); no firm D call. Deletions cut 1 base from V and 0 bases from J, with 7 bases between. This CDR3 spans 14 amino acids. Germline assignment: CDR1 LGHDT and CDR2 YNNKEL (reference sequence). The CDR3 reads CASSQGTDSYEQYF. The CDR3 DNA is TGTGCCAGCAGCCAAGGGACGGACTCCTACGAGCAGTACTTC.

This clone was counted a few times. This sequence joins TRBV14 and TRBJ1-2; D may be TRBD1 (5 bases). Trimming removed 5 bases from V and 0 bases from J, with 7 bases in between. The CDR3 loop spans 13 amino acids. Germline V CDR1 and CDR2: SGHDN, FVKESK. The CDR3 protein is CASSDSSNYGYTF. The CDR3 coding sequence is TGTGCCAGCAGCGACAGTTCTAACTATGGCTACACCTTC.

This chain joins TRBV7-9 and TRBJ2-5; 11 bases are shared with TRBD2. Germline CDR1 reads SEHNR; CDR2 reads FQNEAQ (reference sequence). The CDR3 covers 15 residues. J gave up 2 bases and V 5 bases, and 4 bases lay outside the gene matches. DNA of the CDR3: TGTGCCAGCAGCACCGGGACTAGCGGTCAAGAGACCCAGTACTTC. This sequence encodes CASSTGTSGQETQYF.

V usage is TRBV3-1 (or the pseudogene TRBV3-2) and J usage is TRBJ2-2, with a tentative D call TRBD1 (5 bases). The CDR3 has 16 residues. Germline loops: CDR1 LGHDT, CDR2 YNNKEL (reference sequence). V was cut by 5 bases and J by 6 bases, with 19 bases left in between. The CDR3, as DNA: TGTGCCAGCAGCTACTCAGGGTCACAGTTGGCCGGGGAGCTGTTTTTT. Translating gives CASSYSGSQLAGELFF.

This clone was observed a single time. The chain recombines TRBV19 with TRBJ1-5; TRBD1 aligns across 9 bases. Germline V gene data show CDR1 as LNHDA and CDR2 as SQIVND (reference sequence). Trimming cost V 5 bases and J 7 bases; bases outside gene matches: 6. CDR3 length equals 14 residues. The CDR3 DNA sequence: TGTGCCAGTAGTTTCGGGACAGGGCTGCAGCCCCAGCATTTT. It codes for CASSFGTGLQPQHF. Combining the CDR3 with reference TRBV19 and TRBJ1-5 gives the whole variable domain DGGITQSPKYLFRKEGQNVTLSCEQNLNHDAMYWYRQDPGQGLRLIYYSQIVNDFQKGDIAEGYSVSREKKESFPLTVTSAQKNPTAFYLCASSFGTGLQPQHFGDGTRLSIL.

In this sample, this clone turned up a few times. The V gene is TRBV5-6, the J gene TRBJ2-7; 11 nucleotides align to TRBD1. The V segment lost 1 base and the J segment 2 bases; nucleotides outside the gene matches: 5. Germline V lookup: CDR1 SGHDT, CDR2 YYEEEE. This CDR3 is 16 amino acids long. The CDR3 spells CASSLPGQGVPYEQYF. CDR3 coding DNA: TGTGCCAGCAGCTTGCCGGGACAGGGGGTCCCCTACGAGCAGTACTTC. Based on the CDR3 plus reference TRBV5-6 and TRBJ2-7, the full variable domain is DAGVTQSPTHLIKTRGQQVTLRCSPKSGHDTVSWYQQALGQGPQFIFQYYEEEERQRGNFPDRFSGHQFPNYSSELNVNALLLGDSALYLCASSLPGQGVPYEQYFGPGTRLTVT.

The chain combines TRBV5-4 with TRBJ1-2; TRBD1 is a possible D gene (6 bases). This CDR3 region has 15 residues. With 4 bases removed from V and 2 bases from J, the gap between germline ends came to 15 bases. The germline V gene encodes CDR1 SGHNT and CDR2 YYREEE (reference sequence). CDR3 DNA sequence: TGTGCCAGCAGCGGGGTAAAGACAGGCAACTATGGCTACACCTTC. Its translation is CASSGVKTGNYGYTF. Drawing the rest from reference TRBV5-4 and TRBJ1-2, the complete variable domain is ETGVTQSPTHLIKTRGQQVTLRCSSQSGHNTVSWYQQALGQGPQFIFQYYREEENGRGNFPPRFSGLQFPNYSSELNVNALELDDSALYLCASSGVKTGNYGYTFGSGTRLTVV.

This sequence joins TRBV29-1 and TRBJ1-2, with D hard to call. CDR1 is SQVTM, CDR2 ANQGSEA, per germline. V lost 6 bases and J lost 8, with 13 bases in between. This CDR3 comprises 11 residues. CDR3 region: CSVSSGRGYTF. The CDR3 DNA reads as TGCAGCGTCTCATCTGGGAGGGGCTACACCTTC.

V usage is TRBV25-1 and J usage is TRBJ2-5; D gene uncertain. The ends were cut back, 8 bases at V and 3 bases at J, with 4 bases in the middle. CDR1 and CDR2 from the germline V gene are MGHDK and SYGVNS. The CDR3 spans 10 residues. CDR3 loop: CASAEETQYF. The CDR3, as DNA: TGTGCCAGCGCGGAAGAGACCCAGTACTTC.

The chain has TRBV6-5 and TRBJ2-1; D is perhaps TRBD1 or TRBD2 (6 bases each). There are 15 residues in the CDR3. V was trimmed by 0 bases and J by 7 bases, leaving 13 bases between them. The germline CDR1 and CDR2 sequences are MNHEY and SVGAGI. CDR3 nucleotide sequence: TGTGCCAGCAGTTACTCGGAGGGGGGTTTGAATGAGCAGTTCTTC. It yields the protein CASSYSEGGLNEQFF.

The chain employs TRBV4-2 and TRBJ2-7; D assignment may be TRBD1 or TRBD2 (6 bases each). Germline V gene lookup returns CDR1 LGHNA and CDR2 YNFKEQ. This CDR3 region has 18 residues. Trimming cost V 0 bases and J 7 bases, with 25 bases left between them. The CDR3 protein is CASSQDRPLTGAVWEQYF. CDR3 bases: TGTGCCAGCAGCCAAGATCGGCCGCTTACGGGGGCGGTGTGGGAGCAGTACTTC.

In this sample, this clone turned up a few times. The genes are TRBV5-1 and TRBJ2-7, with no clear D. Germline loops: CDR1 SGHRS, CDR2 YFSETQ. CDR3 size: 14 residues. Between the trimmed V and J ends, which lost 0 bases and 3 bases, there was a span of 10 bases. CDR3 sequence reads: CASSLDRHHYEQYF. The CDR3 nucleotides are TGCGCCAGCAGCTTGGATCGGCACCACTACGAGCAGTACTTC.

V is TRBV15 and J is TRBJ2-3; D unresolved. Per germline, CDR1 LNHNV and CDR2 YYDKDF (reference sequence). V was cut by 0 bases and J by 4 bases, with 8 bases left in between. The CDR3 has 14 residues. For the CDR3, the DNA is TGTGCCACCAGCAGAGATCGCCTGGCAGATACGCAGTATTTT. This sequence encodes CATSRDRLADTQYF.

The rearrangement joins TRBV6-5 to TRBJ1-6, with D tentatively TRBD1 (6 bases). The germline gives CDR1 MNHEY, CDR2 SVGAGI. The V gene lost 0 bases and the J gene lost 10 bases, with 16 bases spanning the gap. This CDR3 comprises 16 residues. The CDR3 here is CASSYSSWTAESPLHF. CDR3 coding DNA: TGTGCCAGCAGTTACTCGAGTTGGACAGCCGAATCACCCCTCCACTTT.

The V gene is TRBV7-8, the J gene TRBJ1-2; 9 nucleotides line up with TRBD1. The trim removed 5 bases at V and 6 bases at J, leaving 13 bases unmatched. In germline, CDR1 is SGHVS, CDR2 FQNEAQ. The CDR3 contains 16 residues. CDR3 sequence (DNA): TGTGCCAGCAGCCCAACCCCCAGGACAGGGGAGAATGGCTACACCTTC. It translates to CASSPTPRTGENGYTF.

The CDR3 DNA is TGTGCCAGCATGGGACAGGGCGAGCAGTTCTTC. It is translated as CASMGQGEQFF. This chain links TRBV2 with TRBJ2-1; 9 bases are shared with TRBD1. The CDR3 is made up of 11 amino acids. Per germline, CDR1 SNHLY and CDR2 FYNNEI. Trimming took 7 bases from V and 10 from J; bases not matched to a gene: 2.

The rearrangement uses TRBV4-2 and TRBJ2-3; 7 positions agree with TRBD2. V lost 1 base and J lost 5; bases outside the gene matches: 6. Germline V lookup: CDR1 LGHNA, CDR2 YNFKEQ. This CDR3 comprises 15 residues. CDR3 DNA: TGTGCCAGCAGCCAAGGCGGACCGGGGGGAGATACGCAGTATTTT. Protein sequence: CASSQGGPGGDTQYF.

The genes are TRBV7-9 and TRBJ2-5; D unresolved. The germline V and J ends were trimmed by 3 bases and 1 base, with 6 bases remaining between them. The CDR3 has 13 residues. From germline, CDR1 is SEHNR and CDR2 FQNEAQ (reference sequence). DNA for the CDR3: TGTGCCAGCAGCTTGTCTACCCAAGAGACCCAGTACTTC. It codes for CASSLSTQETQYF.

This clone was picked up one time. The chain uses TRBV19 and TRBJ2-5, with D maybe TRBD1 (5 bases). This CDR3 is 16 amino acids long. V was trimmed by 6 bases and J by 2 bases, leaving 19 bases between them. Germline CDR1 is LNHDA and CDR2 is SQIVND (reference sequence). The CDR3 DNA reads as TGTGCCAGTAGCAGCCTCTGGGAAGGGGCACAAGAGACCCAGTACTTC. Translating gives CASSSLWEGAQETQYF.

This chain links TRBV6-5 with TRBJ2-3; the D gene is possibly TRBD1 (6 bases). The CDR3 length is 14 residues. The germline CDR1 and CDR2 sequences are MNHEY and SVGAGI. The germline V and J ends were trimmed by 5 bases and 2 bases, with 11 bases remaining between them. The CDR3 bases are TGTGCCAGCAGTCGGGACATCCCCACAGATACGCAGTATTTT. As protein: CASSRDIPTDTQYF.

V is TRBV28 and J is TRBJ2-7, with a possible D match to TRBD2 (6 bases). The CDR3 totals 17 residues. Trimming shortened V by 1 base and J by 4 bases, and 20 bases separated the two germline ends. Germline V gene data show CDR1 as MDHEN and CDR2 as SYDVKM. CDR3 nucleotides: TGTGCCAGCAGTTTATTATACGACGGCGGGGAAAAATACGAGCAGTACTTC. Amino acids: CASSLLYDGGEKYEQYF. Filled out from reference TRBV28 and TRBJ2-7, the complete variable domain reads DVKVTQSSRYLVKRTGEKVFLECVQDMDHENMFWYRQDPGLGLRLIYFSYDVKMKEKGDIPEGYSVSREKKERFSLILESASTNQTSMYLCASSLLYDGGEKYEQYFGPGTRLTVT.

The V and J genes are TRBV6-5 and TRBJ2-1; unclear D gene. This CDR3 contains 13 residues. Germline V gives CDR1 MNHEY, CDR2 SVGAGI. The V end was cut by 5 bases, the J end by 4 bases, with 9 bases between. CDR3 protein: CASSTQVYNEQFF. The CDR3 DNA follows: TGTGCCAGCAGTACGCAAGTTTACAATGAGCAGTTCTTC.

J is TRBJ1-4 and V is TRBV21-1; no check of the table's D call, TRBD1, against the DNA was made. TRBV21-1 is a pseudogene. This CDR3 region has 17 residues. CDR3 loop: CASSRRTTGASNEKLFF. CDR3 sequence (DNA): TGTGCCAGCAGCAGGCGGACTACAGGGGCTTCTAATGAAAAACTGTTTTTT.

This chain joins TRBV10-2 and TRBJ1-1; D may be TRBD1 (5 bases). The V gene's germline CDR1 is WSHSY and CDR2 SAAADI. The CDR3 runs to 15 residues. Between the trimmed V and J ends, which lost 8 bases and 0 bases, there was a span of 16 bases. The DNA for the CDR3 is TGCGCCAGCCGACAGAGCTCTTATATGAACACTGAAGCTTTCTTT. Its protein is CASRQSSYMNTEAFF.

The V call is TRBV7-9, the J call TRBJ2-5; D is unclear. V was pared by 3 bases and J by 2 bases, with 13 bases between. CDR1 is SEHNR and CDR2 is FQNEAQ in the germline V gene (reference sequence). This CDR3 has 15 amino acids. CDR3 protein: CASSFSFGEQETQYF. In DNA form, the CDR3 reads TGTGCCAGCAGCTTCAGCTTTGGGGAACAAGAGACCCAGTACTTC.

The rearrangement uses TRBV29-1 and TRBJ1-2; TRBD1 might be the D (5 bases). V lost 7 bases, J lost 2 bases, and 23 bases lay in between. The CDR3 runs to 16 residues. Per the germline V gene, CDR1 is SQVTM and CDR2 is ANQGSEA. For the CDR3, the DNA is TGCAGCGCCAAGGGAGGCTGGCAGGGAAGGAACTATGGCTACACCTTC. Amino acid sequence: CSAKGGWQGRNYGYTF.